One sample yielded the 23 T cell receptor beta chains listed below, sequenced in a study of cytomegalovirus exposure and HLA in healthy donors. The PCR contained 60 Vbeta and 13 Jbeta primers. Data came from immunoSEQ multiplex PCR; TCRdb stores just in-frame clones and leaves some out. The table includes 200,000 or so clones, 65% to 80% detected once. Specimen: PBMCs. These receptors were obtained from a girl aged 2 to 9 in good health and CMV-seronegative.

The chain combines TRBV5-1 with TRBJ2-2, with 12 nucleotides matching TRBD2. CDR1 SGHRS and CDR2 YFSETQ come from the germline V gene. The CDR3 runs 19 residues. V was pared by 0 bases and J by 2 bases, with 8 bases of the junction left unmatched. CDR3 in amino acids: CASSLVRLAGGYNTGELFF. The CDR3 bases are TGCGCCAGCAGCTTGGTTCGGCTAGCGGGGGGGTACAACACCGGGGAGCTGTTTTTT.

The gene calls are TRBV19 and TRBJ1-1; possible D gene TRBD1, 6 bases. This CDR3 comprises 13 residues. CDR1 LNHDA and CDR2 SQIVND come from the germline V gene (reference sequence). The V end was cut by 4 bases, the J end by 1 base, with 7 bases between. Here the CDR3 DNA reads TGTGCCAGTAGTACGGACAGGAACACTGAAGCTTTCTTT. It is translated as CASSTDRNTEAFF.

The chain carries TRBV5-1 and TRBJ2-2; 7 bases are a match to TRBD2. CDR1 and CDR2 (germline): SGHRS, YFSETQ. With V trimmed by 1 base and J by 7 bases, 7 bases remained unmatched. The CDR3 totals 15 residues. The CDR3, as DNA: TGCGCCAGCAGCTTGCCGGGGGGAAGCGGCGGGGAGCTGTTTTTT. It specifies CASSLPGGSGGELFF.

The chain joins TRBV6-1 to TRBJ1-5; D might be TRBD1 (6 bases). The ends were cut back, 3 bases at V and 4 bases at J, with 10 bases in the middle. The CDR3 covers 14 residues. CDR1 and CDR2 (germline): MNHNS, SASEGT. The CDR3 loop is CASSDSGVNQPQHF. CDR3 sequence (DNA): TGTGCCAGCAGTGATTCAGGGGTGAATCAGCCCCAGCATTTT.

The rearrangement links TRBV18 to TRBJ2-3; D perhaps matches TRBD1 (6 bases). The CDR3 is 13 residues long. V lost 6 bases and J 4 bases, leaving 11 bases between the germline ends. Per germline, CDR1 KGHSH and CDR2 LQKENI. CDR3 residues: CASSADRSDTQYF. In DNA form, the CDR3 reads TGTGCCAGCTCGGCCGACAGGTCAGATACGCAGTATTTT. Supplemented by reference TRBV18 and TRBJ2-3, the full variable domain reads NAGVMQNPRHLVRRRGQEARLRCSPMKGHSHVYWYRQLPEEGLKFMVYLQKENIIDESGMPKERFSAEFPKEGPSILRIQQVVRGDSAAYFCASSADRSDTQYFGPGTRLTVL.

The V call is TRBV19, the J call TRBJ2-6; D may be TRBD1 (6 bases). The CDR3 consists of 15 residues. The ends were cut back, 4 bases at V and 0 bases at J, with 7 bases in the middle. Germline V CDR1 and CDR2: LNHDA, SQIVND (reference sequence). This CDR3 reads CASSTGHSGANVLTF. In DNA form, the CDR3 reads TGTGCCAGTAGTACGGGACACTCTGGGGCCAACGTCCTGACTTTC.

The V call is TRBV7-2, the J call TRBJ1-3; TRBD1 matches at 11 bases. Germline lookup yields CDR1 SGHTA and CDR2 FQGNSA. Trimming took 1 base from V and 2 from J; bases not matched to a gene: 4. The CDR3 contains 17 residues. CDR3 in DNA: TGTGCCAGCAGCTTAGTGTCGGGACAGGGGGCTGGAAACACCATATATTTT. It specifies CASSLVSGQGAGNTIYF.

V is TRBV5-4 and J is TRBJ1-1, with D maybe TRBD1 (5 bases). This CDR3 has 15 residues. Trimming took off 4 bases at V and 4 bases at J, with 17 bases between the two ends. CDR1 is SGHNT, CDR2 YYREEE, per germline (reference sequence). Here the CDR3 reads CASSRTALGGTEAFF. For the CDR3, the DNA is TGTGCCAGCAGCCGGACCGCGTTGGGGGGCACTGAAGCTTTCTTT.

The chain has TRBV4-2 and TRBJ1-2; D possibly corresponds to TRBD1 (5 bases). The V end was cut by 4 bases, the J end by 6 bases, with 21 bases between. The CDR3 is 16 amino acids. CDR1 is LGHNA, CDR2 YNFKEQ, per germline. The CDR3 nucleotides are TGTGCCAGCAGCCCCTTGACAGCAGAAGGGAAGGATGGCTACACCTTC. This sequence encodes CASSPLTAEGKDGYTF.

The gene calls are TRBV9 and TRBJ1-2, with TRBD1 as a possible D gene (6 bases). This CDR3 comprises 14 residues. Trimming took off 6 bases at V and 5 bases at J, with 17 bases between the two ends. Germline CDR1 reads SGDLS; CDR2 reads YYNGEE. The CDR3 region has the DNA TGTGCCAGCAACGGGGGGGGGCGGGGGTATGGCTACACCTTC. This translates into CASNGGGRGYGYTF. Looking up the rest from reference TRBV9 and TRBJ1-2 gives the full variable domain: DSGVTQTPKHLITATGQRVTLRCSPRSGDLSVYWYQQSLDQGLQFLIQYYNGEERAKGNILERFSAQQFPDLHSELNLSSLELGDSALYFCASNGGGRGYGYTFGSGTRLTVV.

The V call is TRBV14, the J call TRBJ2-5; 7 nucleotides agree with TRBD2. The ends lost 4 bases at V and 5 bases at J; junction bases unmatched: 7. The length of the CDR3 is 14 residues. CDR1 is SGHDN, CDR2 FVKESK, per germline. Here the CDR3 reads CASSPGLVGETQYF. CDR3 DNA: TGTGCCAGCAGCCCCGGACTAGTAGGGGAGACCCAGTACTTC.

This chain connects TRBV7-9 to TRBJ2-1; D gene uncertain. This CDR3 comprises 13 residues. V was pared by 4 bases and J by 2 bases, with 6 bases between. Looked up from germline, CDR1 is SEHNR and CDR2 is FQNEAQ (reference sequence). CDR3 nucleotides: TGTGCCAGCAGCTCTTTTCCCTACAATGAGCAGTTCTTC. This codes for CASSSFPYNEQFF.

CDR3: CASSPPGGTEAFF. In DNA form, the CDR3 reads TGTGCCAGCAGCCCACCCGGGGGGACTGAAGCTTTCTTT. The genes are TRBV7-9 and TRBJ1-1; D is possibly TRBD1 (5 bases). CDR1 and CDR2 from the germline V gene are SEHNR and FQNEAQ (reference sequence). V lost 5 bases and J 5 bases, leaving 12 bases between the germline ends. CDR3 length: 13 amino acids. The whole variable domain, remainder taken from reference TRBV7-9 and TRBJ1-1, is DTGVSQNPRHKITKRGQNVTFRCDPISEHNRLYWYRQTLGQGPEFLTYFQNEAQLEKSRLLSDRFSAERPKGSFSTLEIQRTEQGDSAMYLCASSPPGGTEAFFGQGTRLTVV.

This chain joins TRBV19 and TRBJ2-2; TRBD2 agrees at 9 bases. J was trimmed by 5 bases and V by 6 bases; bases with no gene match: 10. The CDR3 loop spans 16 amino acids. The germline V gene encodes CDR1 LNHDA and CDR2 SQIVND (reference sequence). CDR3 in amino acids: CASRNAGTSRTGELFF. The DNA for the CDR3 is TGTGCCAGTAGAAACGCCGGGACTAGCCGGACCGGGGAGCTGTTTTTT. Complete variable domain (other parts from reference TRBV19 and TRBJ2-2): DGGITQSPKYLFRKEGQNVTLSCEQNLNHDAMYWYRQDPGQGLRLIYYSQIVNDFQKGDIAEGYSVSREKKESFPLTVTSAQKNPTAFYLCASRNAGTSRTGELFFGEGSRLTVL.

This clone was observed a handful of times. The chain recombines TRBV5-4 with TRBJ1-2, with 7 bases identical to TRBD1. The CDR3 length is 15 residues. Looked up from germline, CDR1 is SGHNT and CDR2 is YYREEE (reference sequence). With V trimmed by 3 bases and J by 7 bases, 12 bases remained unmatched. The CDR3 DNA follows: TGTGCCAGCAGCTCCCCAGACAGGGCCATTGGTGGCTACACCTTC. Translation gives CASSSPDRAIGGYTF. The full variable domain, with the rest looked up from reference TRBV5-4 and TRBJ1-2, is ETGVTQSPTHLIKTRGQQVTLRCSSQSGHNTVSWYQQALGQGPQFIFQYYREEENGRGNFPPRFSGLQFPNYSSELNVNALELDDSALYLCASSSPDRAIGGYTFGSGTRLTVV.

The CDR3 DNA follows: TGTGCCAGCAGTTTAATGGCGGGGACCGGAAACACCATATATTTT. It codes for CASSLMAGTGNTIYF. V and J are TRBV27 and TRBJ1-3; a weak D match, TRBD1 (5 bases). V lost 2 bases to trimming and J lost 4 bases, with 12 bases between them. The CDR3 runs 15 residues. Germline V gene lookup returns CDR1 MNHEY and CDR2 SMNVEV (reference sequence).

The rearrangement uses TRBV10-3 and TRBJ1-2, with D possibly TRBD1 on 6 matching bases. CDR3 length: 14 residues. V lost 4 bases and J lost 0, with 9 bases in between. Germline V CDR1 and CDR2: ENHRY, SYGVKD. This CDR3 reads CAISGTAANYGYTF. The DNA for the CDR3 is TGTGCCATCAGTGGGACAGCAGCTAACTATGGCTACACCTTC.

The V call is TRBV5-1, the J call TRBJ1-1; 10 bases line up with TRBD1. CDR3 size: 16 residues. The germline CDR1 and CDR2 sequences are SGHRS and YFSETQ. The trim removed 0 bases at V and 1 base at J, leaving 3 bases unmatched. The CDR3, as DNA: TGCGCCAGCAGCTTGGGACAGGGGGCTCGGAACACTGAAGCTTTCTTT. It codes for CASSLGQGARNTEAFF.

This clone showed up just a few times. This sequence joins TRBV2 and TRBJ1-5, with D unresolved. V lost 6 bases to trimming and J lost 2 bases, with 17 bases between them. The V gene's germline CDR1 is SNHLY and CDR2 FYNNEI. This CDR3 spans 16 amino acids. The CDR3 protein is CASRKGGSSGNQPQHF. The CDR3 coding sequence is TGTGCCAGCAGAAAAGGAGGTTCAAGCGGCAATCAGCCCCAGCATTTT. Full variable domain (outside the CDR3, taken from reference TRBV2 and TRBJ1-5): EPEVTQTPSHQVTQMGQEVILRCVPISNHLYFYWYRQILGQKVEFLVSFYNNEISEKSEIFDDQFSVERPDGSNFTLKIRSTKLEDSAMYFCASRKGGSSGNQPQHFGDGTRLSIL.

V and J are TRBV19 and TRBJ2-1; D is undetermined. The V gene's germline CDR1 is LNHDA and CDR2 SQIVND (reference sequence). V was trimmed by 3 bases and J by 7 bases, leaving 10 bases between them. The CDR3 spans 13 residues. CDR3 coding DNA: TGTGCCAGTAGTATGTATGCGATAAATGAGCAGTTCTTC. This sequence encodes CASSMYAINEQFF.

The chain employs TRBV2 and TRBJ1-2; 7 nucleotides agree with TRBD1. This CDR3 is built from 15 residues. The V segment lost 0 bases and the J segment 1 base; nucleotides outside the gene matches: 2. Germline assignment: CDR1 SNHLY and CDR2 FYNNEI. The CDR3 DNA sequence: TGTGCCAGCAGTGAAGCGGGACAGATTAACTATGGCTACACCTTC. It is translated as CASSEAGQINYGYTF.

This rearrangement joins TRBV6-1 to TRBJ2-5; 7 bases map to TRBD1. V gave up 8 bases and J gave up 4 bases; unmatched junction bases: 7. The CDR3 has 13 residues. Germline V lookup: CDR1 MNHNS, CDR2 SASEGT. The chain's CDR3 is CASRDRGAETQYF. For the CDR3, the DNA is TGTGCCAGCCGGGACAGAGGGGCAGAGACCCAGTACTTC.

The chain carries TRBV2 and TRBJ2-2; the match to TRBD2 covers 9 bases. Germline V gene sequence: CDR1 SNHLY, CDR2 FYNNEI. The CDR3 extends over 15 amino acids. J was trimmed by 1 base and V by 10 bases; bases with no gene match: 7. This CDR3 reads CATPMTSGNTGELFF. The CDR3 nucleotides read TGTGCCACGCCCATGACTAGCGGGAACACCGGGGAGCTGTTTTTT.